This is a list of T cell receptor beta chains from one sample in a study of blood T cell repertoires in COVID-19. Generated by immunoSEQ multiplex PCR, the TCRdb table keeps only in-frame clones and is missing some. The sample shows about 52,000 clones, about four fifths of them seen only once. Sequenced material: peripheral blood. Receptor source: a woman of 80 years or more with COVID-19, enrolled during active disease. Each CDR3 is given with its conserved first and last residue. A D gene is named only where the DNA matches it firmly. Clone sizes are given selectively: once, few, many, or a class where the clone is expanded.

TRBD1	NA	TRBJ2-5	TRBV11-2	TGTGCCAGCAGCTTAAACCCCGGGACAGGGTCAGAGACCCAGTACTTC	CASSLNPGTGSETQYF
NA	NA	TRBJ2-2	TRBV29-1	TGCAGCGTTGAGGGGCAGGTGGGGACCGGGGAGCTGTTTTTT	CSVEGQVGTGELFF
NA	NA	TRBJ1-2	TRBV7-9	TGTGCCAGCAGCGTATTTAACTATGGCTACACCTTC	CASSVFNYGYTF
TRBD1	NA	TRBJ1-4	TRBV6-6	TGTGCCAGCAGCAAGGACAGGGTAGGCGAAAAACTGTTTTTT	CASSKDRVGEKLFF
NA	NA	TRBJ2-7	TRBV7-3	TGTGCCAGCAGCTTAGGGCCAGGGCCTACCGACGAGCAGTACTTC	CASSLGPGPTDEQYF
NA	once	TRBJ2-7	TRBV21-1	TGTGCCAGCAGTTTAAGGCGGATATTAGAGCAGTACTTC	CASSLRRILEQYF
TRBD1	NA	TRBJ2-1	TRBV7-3	TGTGCCAGCAGCTTGGACGGGACAGGGGTTAGCTCCTACAATGAGCAGTTCTTC	CASSLDGTGVSSYNEQFF
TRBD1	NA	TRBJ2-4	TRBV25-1	TGTGCCAGCAGTGCTACCGGGACAGGGTTCAACATTCAGTACTTC	CASSATGTGFNIQYF
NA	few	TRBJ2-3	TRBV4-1	TGCGCCAGCAGCCCCGGGGATAGGATCCTCCCAGATACGCAGTATTTT	CASSPGDRILPDTQYF
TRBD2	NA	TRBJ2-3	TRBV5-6	TGTGCCAGCAGCTTTAGCGGGAGCACAGATACGCAGTATTTT	CASSFSGSTDTQYF
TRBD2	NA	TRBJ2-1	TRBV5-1	TGCGCCAGCAGCTCACTCAGCGGGGGTTGGAATGAGCAGTTCTTC	CASSSLSGGWNEQFF
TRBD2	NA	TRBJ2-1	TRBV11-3	TGTGCCAGCAGCTTAGCCCTGGCTAGCGGGAATGAGCAGTTCTTC	CASSLALASGNEQFF
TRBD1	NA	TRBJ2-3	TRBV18	TGTGCCAGCTCACCGCAGACAGGGGGCGCGGGCCCAGATACGCAGTATTTT	CASSPQTGGAGPDTQYF
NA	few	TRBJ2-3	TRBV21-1	TGTGCCAGCAGCAAAGGTGGGAGGTCGGATACGCAGTATTTT	CASSKGGRSDTQYF
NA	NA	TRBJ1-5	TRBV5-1	TGCGCCAGCAGGGTCGGGGGATATAGCAATCAGCCCCAGCATTTT	CASRVGGYSNQPQHF